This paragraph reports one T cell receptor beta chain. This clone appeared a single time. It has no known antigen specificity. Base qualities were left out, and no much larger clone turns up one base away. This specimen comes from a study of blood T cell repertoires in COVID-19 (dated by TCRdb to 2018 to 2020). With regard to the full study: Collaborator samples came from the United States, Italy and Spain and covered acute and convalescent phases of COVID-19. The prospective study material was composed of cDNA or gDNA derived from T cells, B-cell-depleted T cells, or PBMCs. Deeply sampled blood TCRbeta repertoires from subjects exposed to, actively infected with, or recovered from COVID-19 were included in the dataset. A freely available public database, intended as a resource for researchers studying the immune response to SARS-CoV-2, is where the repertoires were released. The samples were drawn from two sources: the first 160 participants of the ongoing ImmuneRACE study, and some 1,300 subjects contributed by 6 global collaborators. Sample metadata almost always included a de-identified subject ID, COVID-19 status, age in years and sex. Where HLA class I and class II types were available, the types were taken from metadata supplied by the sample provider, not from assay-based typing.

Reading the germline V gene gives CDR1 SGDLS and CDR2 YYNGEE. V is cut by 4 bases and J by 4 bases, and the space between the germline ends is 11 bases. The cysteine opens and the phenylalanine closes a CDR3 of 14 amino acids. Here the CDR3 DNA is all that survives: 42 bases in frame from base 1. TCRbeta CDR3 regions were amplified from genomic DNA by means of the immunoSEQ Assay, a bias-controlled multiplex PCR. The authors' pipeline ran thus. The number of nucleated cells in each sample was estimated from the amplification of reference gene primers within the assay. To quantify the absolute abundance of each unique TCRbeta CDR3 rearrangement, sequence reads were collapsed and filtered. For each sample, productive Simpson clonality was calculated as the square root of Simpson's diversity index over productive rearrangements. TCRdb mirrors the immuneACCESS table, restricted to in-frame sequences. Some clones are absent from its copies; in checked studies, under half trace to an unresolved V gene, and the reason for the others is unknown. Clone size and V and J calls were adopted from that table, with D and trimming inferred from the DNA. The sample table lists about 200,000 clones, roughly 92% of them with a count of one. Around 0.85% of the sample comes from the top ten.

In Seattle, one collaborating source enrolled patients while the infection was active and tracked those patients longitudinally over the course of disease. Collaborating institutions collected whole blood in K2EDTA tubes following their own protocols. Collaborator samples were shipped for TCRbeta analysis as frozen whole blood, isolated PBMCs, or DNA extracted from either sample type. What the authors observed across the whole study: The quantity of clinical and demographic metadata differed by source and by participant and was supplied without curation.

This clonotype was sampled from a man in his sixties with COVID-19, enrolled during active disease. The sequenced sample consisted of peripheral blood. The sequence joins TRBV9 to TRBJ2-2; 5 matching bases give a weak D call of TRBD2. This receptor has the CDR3 CASSLGVFTGELFF. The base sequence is TGTGCCAGCAGCCTCGGGGTTTTCACCGGGGAGCTGTTTTTT.